One and the same sample provided the 18 T cell receptor beta chains below, sequenced in a study of blood T cell repertoires in COVID-19. Generated by immunoSEQ multiplex PCR, the TCRdb table keeps only in-frame clones and is missing some. The sample comprises under 200,000 clones, over 80% of which are singletons, and 10% to 15% rests with the top ten. Sequencing used PBMCs or T cells enriched from blood (not recorded which). The origin of the receptors is an older woman who had recovered from COVID-19.

This rearrangement joins TRBV6-1 to TRBJ1-4; tentatively, D is TRBD1 (6 bases). Trimming pared 3 bases from V and 4 bases from J, leaving 12 bases between. The germline V gene encodes CDR1 MNHNS and CDR2 SASEGT. CDR3 length equals 15 residues. CDR3 protein: CASSDHRAFNEKLFF. CDR3 DNA: TGTGCCAGCAGTGACCACAGGGCTTTTAATGAAAAACTGTTTTTT.

The chain uses TRBV2 and TRBJ2-7; 12 nucleotides align to TRBD2. Germline values: CDR1 SNHLY, CDR2 FYNNEI. The CDR3 consists of 16 residues. Losses at the gene ends were 4 bases for V and 2 bases for J; bases not matched to a gene: 6. The CDR3 loop is CASSGASGRVTYEQYF. The CDR3, as DNA: TGTGCCAGCAGTGGGGCTAGCGGGAGGGTCACCTACGAGCAGTACTTC. Full variable domain (missing parts from reference TRBV2 and TRBJ2-7): EPEVTQTPSHQVTQMGQEVILRCVPISNHLYFYWYRQILGQKVEFLVSFYNNEISEKSEIFDDQFSVERPDGSNFTLKIRSTKLEDSAMYFCASSGASGRVTYEQYFGPGTRLTVT.

The chain uses TRBV18 and TRBJ2-7, with 9 bases that match TRBD1. This CDR3 has 15 residues. V trimming: 1 base; J trimming: 5 bases; junction bases outside the gene matches: 6. Germline V gives CDR1 KGHSH, CDR2 LQKENI. CDR3 nucleotides: TGTGCCAGCTCACCACAGGGGACAGGGCTCCACGAGCAGTACTTC. Its translation: CASSPQGTGLHEQYF.

The chain combines TRBV7-9 with TRBJ2-1; no definite D call. V was trimmed by 6 bases and J by 0 bases, leaving 12 bases between them. Germline CDR1 and CDR2: SEHNR and FQNEAQ (reference sequence). The CDR3 length is 15 residues. CDR3 nucleotides: TGTGCCAGCAGACCGATATGGGCCTCCTACAATGAGCAGTTCTTC. Translated: CASRPIWASYNEQFF.

The V gene is TRBV18, the J gene TRBJ2-7; possibly TRBD1 for D (6 bases). V dropped 2 bases and J dropped 6 bases, with 11 bases sitting between them. This CDR3 comprises 13 residues. Germline-derived CDR1 and CDR2 are KGHSH and LQKENI. The CDR3 protein is CASSPSTGGEQYF. For the CDR3, the DNA is TGTGCCAGCTCACCATCGACAGGCGGCGAGCAGTACTTC.

The V call is TRBV15, the J call TRBJ2-6; TRBD2 agrees at 7 bases. V dropped 0 bases and J dropped 12; count of bases not matched to a gene: 8. Germline CDR1 LNHNV, CDR2 YYDKDF (reference sequence). The CDR3 length is 15 residues. The CDR3 sequence is CATSRDVGGVGVLTF. The CDR3 DNA reads TGTGCCACCAGCAGAGATGTGGGAGGGGTTGGCGTCCTGACTTTC.

The CDR3 sequence: CASSPGDDRFYNEQFF. CDR3 bases: TGCGCCAGCAGCCCCGGGGATGACAGGTTCTACAATGAGCAGTTCTTC. This chain uses TRBV5-1 with TRBJ2-1; TRBD1 is a possible D gene (6 bases). The germline V and J ends were trimmed by 4 bases and 3 bases, with 17 bases remaining between them. CDR1 and CDR2 (germline): SGHRS, YFSETQ. CDR3 length equals 16 residues.

The genes are TRBV7-9 and TRBJ2-7; 7 positions agree with TRBD1. J was trimmed by 6 bases and V by 6 bases; bases with no gene match: 11. Per the germline V gene, CDR1 is SEHNR and CDR2 is FQNEAQ (reference sequence). The CDR3 totals 14 residues. The CDR3 here is CASRFKEGAGEQYF. The CDR3 DNA reads as TGTGCCAGCAGGTTCAAAGAGGGGGCAGGCGAGCAGTACTTC.

This chain uses TRBV2 with TRBJ2-6, with 7 nucleotides matching TRBD1. J gave up 3 bases and V 10 bases, and 9 bases lay outside the gene matches. Germline V gene data show CDR1 as SNHLY and CDR2 as FYNNEI. This CDR3 comprises 15 residues. The CDR3 protein is CATRDRAGGANVLTF. The CDR3 coding sequence is TGTGCCACCAGAGACAGGGCCGGTGGGGCCAACGTCCTGACTTTC.

As for this clone: Because the CDR3's place on the DNA is in doubt, the DNA is left out and the CDR3 is given as listed by TCRdb. The rearrangement links TRBV7-8 to TRBJ2-5; no DNA check was done on the table's D call, TRBD2. The CDR3 spans 14 residues, counting both ends. Germline V lookup: CDR1 SGHVS, CDR2 FQNEAQ. CDR3 loop: CASSHPSVRETQYF.

This clone was counted only a few times. The rearrangement uses TRBV19 and TRBJ2-1; perhaps TRBD2 as D (5 bases). From germline, CDR1 is LNHDA and CDR2 SQIVND (reference sequence). V was cut by 3 bases and J by 8 bases, with 11 bases left in between. The CDR3 length is 13 residues. The CDR3 coding sequence is TGTGCCAGTAGTATTGAGGGAGTCCATGAGCAGTTCTTC. This translates into CASSIEGVHEQFF.

The chain links TRBV2 to TRBJ2-1, with TRBD2 identical over 8 bases. The trim removed 11 bases at V and 5 bases at J, leaving 8 bases unmatched. The CDR3 extends over 13 amino acids. CDR1 and CDR2 (germline): SNHLY, FYNNEI. The CDR3 nucleotides read TGTGCCGGGGGGACTAGAGGGGACAATGAGCAGTTCTTC. Its translation: CAGGTRGDNEQFF.

The gene calls are TRBV3-1 (or the pseudogene TRBV3-2) and TRBJ1-5; 9 nucleotides align to TRBD1. Germline CDR1 reads LGHDT; CDR2 reads YNNKEL (reference sequence). The CDR3 sequence is 15 residues long. The J segment lost 7 bases and the V segment lost 1 base, leaving 5 bases of the junction unmatched. The CDR3, as DNA: TGTGCCAGCAGCCAAGCGGGACAGGGAAACCAGCCCCAGCATTTT. It yields the protein CASSQAGQGNQPQHF.

The V and J genes are TRBV3-1 (or the pseudogene TRBV3-2) and TRBJ2-2; D may be TRBD2 (6 bases). There are 16 residues in the CDR3. V lost 7 bases to trimming and J lost 6 bases, with 21 bases between them. Looked up from germline, CDR1 is LGHDT and CDR2 is YNNKEL (reference sequence). CDR3 in DNA: TGTGCCAGCACCACCGGGAGAGGGGCGGGATCCGGGGAGCTGTTTTTT. Amino acids: CASTTGRGAGSGELFF.

V usage is TRBV30 and J usage is TRBJ1-1, with D maybe TRBD1 (5 bases). The V end was cut by 0 bases, the J end by 4 bases, with 9 bases between. Germline CDR1 is GTSNPN and CDR2 is SVGIG (reference sequence). CDR3 length: 13 amino acids. CDR3 sequence reads: CAWSVKGSTEAFF. The CDR3 DNA reads as TGTGCCTGGAGTGTGAAGGGGTCCACTGAAGCTTTCTTT.

This sequence joins TRBV2 and TRBJ1-5; maybe TRBD1 (5 bases). This CDR3 is built from 13 residues. Germline CDR1 and CDR2: SNHLY and FYNNEI. Trimming took 7 bases from V and 2 from J, leaving 9 bases between them. The CDR3 region has the DNA TGTGCCAGCACCCGCAGGGGCAATCAGCCCCAGCATTTT. It yields the protein CASTRRGNQPQHF.

This sequence joins TRBV24-1 and TRBJ2-1, with 12 bases lining up with TRBD1. CDR1 and CDR2 from the germline V gene are KGHDR and SFDVKD. The CDR3 sequence is 16 residues long. V trimming: 4 bases; J trimming: 7 bases; junction bases outside the gene matches: 7. The CDR3 sequence is CATSDPGTGGGNEQFF. Written as DNA, the CDR3 is TGTGCCACCAGTGACCCAGGGACAGGGGGCGGAAATGAGCAGTTCTTC.

The rearrangement uses TRBV19 and TRBJ1-3, with TRBD1 as a possible D gene (5 bases). There are 15 residues in the CDR3. V lost 3 bases and J 0 bases, leaving 9 bases between the germline ends. Germline V gives CDR1 LNHDA, CDR2 SQIVND (reference sequence). The CDR3: CASSMQGYSGNTIYF. CDR3 bases: TGTGCCAGTAGTATGCAGGGATACTCTGGAAACACCATATATTTT.